This TCR beta chain was obtained from a study of cytomegalovirus exposure and HLA in healthy donors. Findings and caveats of the study: Despite most TCR sequences being rare, some public TCRs occurred in many donors. Versus the roughly 670-donor mean, an Asian-associated ancestry cluster reportedly showed fewer N-insertions in a later analysis. DRB1 had the most TCR associations and HLA-C the fewest, a later analysis found, with rates varying by HLA locus.

V was shortened by 0 bases and J by 2 bases, with 8 bases between the two germline ends. The CDR3 consists of 14 residues. Germline V gene sequence: CDR1 MRHNA, CDR2 SNTAGT. Details on this clone: What it binds is unknown.

The primer mix had 60 Vbeta and 13 Jbeta primers. Assay: immunoSEQ multiplex PCR; the TCRdb copy retains only in-frame clones and omits some. The sample carries roughly 200,000 clones, 65% to 85% recorded once. This TCR derives from a man in his thirties or forties in good health and CMV-seronegative. The material sequenced was PBMCs. The chain couples TRBV6-4 to TRBJ2-7; no clear D. The CDR3: CASSDSPPTYEQYF. CDR3 in DNA: TGTGCCAGCAGTGACTCTCCCCCTACCTACGAGCAGTACTTC.